These 3 T cell receptor beta chains were sequenced from one sample in a study of spatial heterogeneity in lung cancer. Study findings and constraints: It was found that expanded intratumoral alpha and beta TCR counts tracked tumor mutation counts.

Time point noted: sample taken at primary tumor resection. The antigens for these receptors are not known. From the 5' RACE reads, TCRdb called clonotypes with MiXCR, one entry per CDR3 protein. Of around 20,000 distinct CDR3 sequences listed, 5.8% are singletons. The specimen comprised lung tumor tissue, sampled at surgery. Source of these receptors: a female donor with early-stage non-small cell lung cancer.

This clonotype is medium-sized in the sample. This beta chain was picked up by a library intended for alpha chains and is off target, so its count carries little meaning. V usage is TRBV28 and J usage is TRBJ2-7; D remains unclear. V lost 7 bases and J lost 12, with 19 bases in between. Per the germline V gene, CDR1 is MDHEN and CDR2 is SYDVKM. This CDR3 region has 12 residues. The CDR3 sequence is CASTRPAQILYF. CDR3 coding DNA: TGTGCCAGCACCCGGCCCGCCCAGATTTTGTACTTC.

The sample holds many counts of this clonotype. As an off-target read in a library built for alpha chains, this beta chain has a frequency of little significance. DNA of the CDR3: TGCAGCGTTGTTGGTGGTTGGGTCGGGACAGGGGACTCCTACGAGCAGTACTTC. Protein: CSVVGGWVGTGDSYEQYF. V usage is TRBV29-1 and J usage is TRBJ2-7; 10 nucleotides agree with TRBD1. Looked up from germline, CDR1 is SQVTM and CDR2 is ANQGSEA. The V segment lost 4 bases and the J segment 0 bases; nucleotides outside the gene matches: 15. The CDR3 is 18 amino acids.

The table lists this clonotype with many counts. This beta chain is an off-target read within a library intended for alpha chains, so its frequency means little. The chain joins TRBV20-1 to TRBJ2-7, with TRBD1 identical over 8 bases. Trimming removed 6 bases from V and 5 bases from J; junction bases left unmatched: 9. This CDR3 comprises 13 residues. The germline V gene encodes CDR1 DFQATT and CDR2 SNEGSKA (reference sequence). CDR3 sequence: CSAETGGGHEQYF. DNA for the CDR3: TGCAGTGCAGAAACAGGGGGAGGACACGAGCAGTACTTC.